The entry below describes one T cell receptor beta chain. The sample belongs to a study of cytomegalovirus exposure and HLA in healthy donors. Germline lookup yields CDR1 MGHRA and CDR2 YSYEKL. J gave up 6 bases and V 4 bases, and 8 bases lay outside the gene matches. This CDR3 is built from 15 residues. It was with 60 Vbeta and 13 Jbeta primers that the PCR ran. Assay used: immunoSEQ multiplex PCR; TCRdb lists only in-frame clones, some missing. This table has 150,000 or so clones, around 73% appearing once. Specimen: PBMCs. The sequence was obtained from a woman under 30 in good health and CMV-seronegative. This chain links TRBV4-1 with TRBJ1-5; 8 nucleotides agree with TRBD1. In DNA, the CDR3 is TGCGCCAGCAGCCGAGGACAGGGAGGGAGTCAGCCCCAGCATTTT. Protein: CASSRGQGGSQPQHF.